This is a list of T cell receptor beta chains from one sample in a study of identical twins. TCRdb analysed the 5' RACE reads with MiXCR anew, one entry per CDR3 protein. The table shows 1.5 million to 2 million distinct CDR3 sequences, with around 33% occurring only once. The sample taken for sequencing was cord blood. These receptors all stem from a newborn girl in good health. Both conserved end residues are part of each CDR3. D genes are given only for firm matches. Where a row states a size, it is once, few, many or the class of an expanded clone; other rows omit it.

size | D | J | V | CDR3 | DNA
. | . | TRBJ2-1 | TRBV24-1 | CATSPSGDNEQFF | TGTGCCACCAGCCCGAGCGGAGACAATGAGCAGTTCTTC
. | . | TRBJ2-6 | TRBV3-1 | CASSQDSRTSGASVLTF | TGTGCCAGCAGCCAAGATTCGAGGACGTCTGGGGCCAGCGTCCTGACTTTC
. | . | TRBJ2-3 | TRBV6-2/TRBV6-3 | CASGVGSTDTQYF | TGTGCCAGCGGCGTGGGAAGCACAGATACGCAGTATTTT
. | . | TRBJ1-4 | TRBV21-1 | CASSPQGSGTNEKLFF | TGTGCCAGCAGCCCGCAGGGGTCGGGGACTAATGAAAAACTGTTTTTT
. | . | TRBJ2-3 | TRBV18 | CASSPPRATGTDTQYF | TGTGCCAGCTCACCACCGAGGGCAACGGGCACAGATACGCAGTATTTT
. | . | TRBJ2-7 | TRBV5-6 | CASSWGTGASYEQYF | TGTGCCAGCAGCTGGGGAACCGGGGCCTCCTACGAGCAGTACTTC
. | . | TRBJ1-4 | TRBV6-5 | CASTGTNNEKLFF | TGTGCCAGCACCGGGACCAACAATGAAAAACTGTTTTTT
few | TRBD1 | TRBJ2-7 | TRBV10-3 | CAISPADRDSSYEQYF | TGTGCCATCAGCCCGGCGGACAGGGACTCGTCCTACGAGCAGTACTTC
. | . | TRBJ2-3 | TRBV7-9 | CASSLPRTGPHTDTQYF | TGTGCCAGCAGCTTACCGAGGACTGGGCCCCACACAGATACGCAGTATTTT
. | . | TRBJ1-1 | TRBV6-1 | CASSHGRGTEAFF | TGTGCCAGCAGCCACGGGAGGGGCACTGAAGCTTTCTTT
. | . | TRBJ2-7 | TRBV6-1 | CTSSERTGAPYEQYF | TGTACCAGCAGTGAAAGAACAGGAGCCCCCTACGAGCAGTACTTC
. | . | TRBJ2-3 | TRBV12-3/TRBV12-4 | CASSSGVGADTEYF | TGTGCCAGCAGTTCAGGAGTGGGCGCAGATACGGAGTATTTT
. | TRBD2 | TRBJ2-1 | TRBV6-2/TRBV6-3 | CASSYSIWTSGGAPYNEQFF | TGTGCCAGCAGTTACTCGATTTGGACTAGCGGGGGGGCCCCCTACAATGAGCAGTTCTTC
. | . | TRBJ2-1 | TRBV29-1 | CSVVRRSRRVEQFF | TGCAGCGTTGTTCGCCGTTCAAGGAGGGTGGAGCAGTTCTTC
few | . | TRBJ2-6 | TRBV6-1 | CASSEAQGQFLSGANVLTF | TGTGCCAGCAGTGAAGCACAAGGACAGTTCCTCTCTGGGGCCAACGTCCTGACTTTC
few | TRBD2 | TRBJ2-3 | TRBV2 | CASSEEARSSGADTQYF | TGTGCCAGCAGTGAAGAGGCTCGGAGTAGCGGGGCAGATACGCAGTATTTT
. | . | TRBJ2-5 | TRBV5-1 | CASSFGGDETQYF | TGCGCCAGCAGCTTCGGGGGAGACGAGACCCAGTACTTC
many | . | TRBJ2-7 | TRBV29-1 | CSVPTGSEQYF | TGCAGCGTTCCGACAGGTTCCGAGCAGTACTTC
. | TRBD1 | TRBJ2-7 | TRBV4-1 | CASSRGQSLSYEQYF | TGCGCCAGCAGCCGGGGACAGTCTCTCTCCTACGAGCAGTACTTC